Described below is a single TCR beta chain sequence and its context. Antigen specificity is unknown. This sample stems from a study of shared clonotypes between healthy human individuals. Study results and caveats: Blood was the sole source, and tissue repertoires probably differ. As a rule, naive subsets had a larger estimated richness than memory subsets.

Germline V gives CDR1 SGHVS, CDR2 FNYEAQ. The V end was cut by 1 base, the J end by 8 bases, with 9 bases between. The CDR3 is made up of 12 amino acids. Clones were sequenced by immunoSEQ multiplex PCR, and TCRdb holds only the in-frame ones, with some missing. The table has some 1.5 million clones, 95% to 99% seen once. This TCR was recovered from a man aged 25 to 45 in good health. Sequenced: naive CD4+ T cells sorted from blood. The subset here: CD45RA+ positively selected. The chain has TRBV7-6 and TRBJ2-7; the D gene is possibly TRBD2 (6 bases). CDR3 nucleotides: TGTGCCAGCAGCTTAGACCGCGGGAAGCAGTACTTC. Its translation: CASSLDRGKQYF.